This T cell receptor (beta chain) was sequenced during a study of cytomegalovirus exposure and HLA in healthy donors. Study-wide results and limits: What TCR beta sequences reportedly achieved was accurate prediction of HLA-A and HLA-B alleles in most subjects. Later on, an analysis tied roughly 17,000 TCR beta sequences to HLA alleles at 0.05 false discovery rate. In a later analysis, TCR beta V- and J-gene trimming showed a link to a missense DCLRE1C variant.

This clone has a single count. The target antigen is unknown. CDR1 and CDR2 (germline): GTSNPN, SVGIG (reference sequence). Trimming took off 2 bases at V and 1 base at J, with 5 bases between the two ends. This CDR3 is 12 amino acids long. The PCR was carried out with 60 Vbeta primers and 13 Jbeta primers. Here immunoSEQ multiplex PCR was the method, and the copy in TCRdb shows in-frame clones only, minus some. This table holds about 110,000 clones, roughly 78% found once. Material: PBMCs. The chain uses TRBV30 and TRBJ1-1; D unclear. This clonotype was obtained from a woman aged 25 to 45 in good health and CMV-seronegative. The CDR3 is CAWSIRNTEAFF. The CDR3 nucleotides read TGTGCCTGGAGTATCCGGAACACTGAAGCTTTCTTT.